This T cell receptor beta chain was sequenced during a study of T cells in Graves' hyperthyroidism and ophthalmopathy. RNA transcripts gave rise to amplified TCR beta CDR3 regions. TCR CDR3 regions were first amplified by RT-PCR with HTBI primers. MiXCR, run by TCRdb on the multiplex PCR reads, gives a single entry per CDR3 protein. The sample shows a few hundred thousand distinct CDR3 sequences, just under 15% of them seen only once. Comments on this clonotype: Antigen unknown.

Regarding the study as a whole: Most thyroid clonotypes expanded above 0.001 appeared in blood too. Ophthalmopathy got predicted by the model a median approximately 6 months before its onset.

Material for sequencing was blood. The clonotype originates from a woman aged 25-40 years with Graves' hyperthyroidism.

This chain's CDR3 is CASSVTSTGTNTGELFF. In DNA form, the CDR3 reads TGTGCCAGCAGCGTAACCTCGACAGGGACCAACACCGGGGAGCTGTTTTTT. J is TRBJ2-2 and V is TRBV9, with 7 bases matching TRBD1. The trim removed 1 base at V and 2 bases at J, leaving 8 bases unmatched. This CDR3 is 17 amino acids long. Germline V gives CDR1 SGDLS, CDR2 YYNGEE.